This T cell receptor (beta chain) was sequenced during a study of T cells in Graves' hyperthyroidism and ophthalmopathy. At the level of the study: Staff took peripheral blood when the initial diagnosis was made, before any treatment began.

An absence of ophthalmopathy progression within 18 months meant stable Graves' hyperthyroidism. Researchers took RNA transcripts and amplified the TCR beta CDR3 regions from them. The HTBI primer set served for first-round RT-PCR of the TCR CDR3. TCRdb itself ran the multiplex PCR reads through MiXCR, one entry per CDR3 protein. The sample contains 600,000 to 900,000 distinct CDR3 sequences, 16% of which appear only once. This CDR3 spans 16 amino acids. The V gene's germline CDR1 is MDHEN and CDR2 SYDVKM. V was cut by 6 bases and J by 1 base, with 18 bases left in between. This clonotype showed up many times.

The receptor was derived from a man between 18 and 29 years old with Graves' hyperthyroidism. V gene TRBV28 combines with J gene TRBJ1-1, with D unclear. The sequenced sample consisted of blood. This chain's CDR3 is CASSLRGSGRNTEAFF. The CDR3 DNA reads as TGTGCCAGCAGCTTGCGGGGATCCGGCCGGAACACTGAAGCTTTCTTT. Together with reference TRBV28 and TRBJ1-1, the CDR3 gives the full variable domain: DVKVTQSSRYLVKRTGEKVFLECVQDMDHENMFWYRQDPGLGLRLIYFSYDVKMKEKGDIPEGYSVSREKKERFSLILESASTNQTSMYLCASSLRGSGRNTEAFFGQGTRLTVV.